This TCR beta chain was found in a study of T cell repertoires in cytomegalovirus infection. This clonotype was counted a few times. No antigen is known for it. TCRdb re-called the reads through MiXCR, storing one row per CDR3 protein. Of about 340,000 distinct CDR3 sequences detected, about 28% appear once; the ten largest clones hold around 20%. The V gene lost 0 bases and the J gene lost 7 bases, with 18 bases spanning the gap. Germline-derived CDR1 and CDR2 are ENHRY and SYGVKD. The length of the CDR3 is 16 residues. The chain is built from TRBV10-3 and TRBJ2-5; D possibly corresponds to TRBD2 (7 bases). The receptor was derived from a human donor in good health (CMV status not recorded). Some clones in this sample may be carry-over from other donors' samples. The sequencing used cultured PBMCs, collected from culture after CMV antigen stimulation. CDR3 sequence: CAISESAGALGRTQYF. The CDR3 DNA reads as TGTGCCATCAGTGAGTCGGCGGGGGCCCTCGGTAGGACCCAGTACTTC.